The entry below gives a single T cell receptor beta chain sequence along with its context. The antigen is undetermined. The sample comes from a study of T cells after yellow fever vaccination. Regarding the study as a whole: Re-detected after boosting: most primary clones, more than 95% of CD4 and over 80% of CD8. Peaking on day 5 versus 15, the secondary response was faster but weaker.

A single record per CDR3 protein comes from TCRdb applying MiXCR to the 5' RACE reads. The repertoire includes a few hundred thousand distinct CDR3 sequences, approximately 10% of them detected once, and 3% to 4% sits in the top ten. V lost 7 bases and J 8 bases, leaving 16 bases between the germline ends. The CDR3 is made up of 13 amino acids. Germline-derived CDR1 and CDR2 are SGHRS and YFSETQ. The receptor was derived from a man younger than 35 who received the YFV17D yellow fever vaccine. The rearrangement joins TRBV5-1 to TRBJ1-5; D gene unclear. Sequenced here: CD4+ T cells sorted from PBMCs, sampled 5 days after the yellow fever booster vaccination. The CDR3 DNA is TGCGCCAGCGCCCCTTCCGGAGAGGAGCCCCAGCATTTT. Protein product: CASAPSGEEPQHF. Full variable domain (outside the CDR3, taken from reference TRBV5-1 and TRBJ1-5): KAGVTQTPRYLIKTRGQQVTLSCSPISGHRSVSWYQQTPGQGLQFLFEYFSETQRNKGNFPGRFSGRQFSNSRSEMNVSTLELGDSALYLCASAPSGEEPQHFGDGTRLSIL.